This T cell receptor (beta chain) was documented in a study of T cell responses to AZD1222 COVID-19 vaccine. Study-level points and caveats: Dominant CD4 TCR responses targeted spike regions 160-218 and 743-854. Females made up more of the donors, who were largely white British, and clonal diversity may have come out too low. Rises in breadth and depth of Spike-specific TCRs came after two AZD1222 doses.

It was second doses at about 4 or about 12 weeks that were pooled. Notes on this clone: The antigen is undetermined.

The repertoire was sequenced with immunoSEQ multiplex PCR; TCRdb's copy has only in-frame clones and lacks some. The sample lists 65,000 to 90,000 clones, 85% to 90% seen once, with 9% to 9.5% in the top ten. Germline lookup yields CDR1 SGHRS and CDR2 YFSETQ. The CDR3 is made up of 15 amino acids. The V gene lost 0 bases and the J gene lost 4 bases, with 10 bases spanning the gap. The receptor's source is an adult who received the AZD1222 COVID-19 vaccine. The sample here was peripheral blood, taken 28 days after the second AZD1222 dose. This rearrangement joins TRBV5-1 to TRBJ2-2, with D hard to call. For the CDR3, the DNA is TGCGCCAGCAGCTTGGGACCAGTAGGCACCGGGGAGCTGTTTTTT. Residues: CASSLGPVGTGELFF. Full variable domain (missing parts from reference TRBV5-1 and TRBJ2-2): KAGVTQTPRYLIKTRGQQVTLSCSPISGHRSVSWYQQTPGQGLQFLFEYFSETQRNKGNFPGRFSGRQFSNSRSEMNVSTLELGDSALYLCASSLGPVGTGELFFGEGSRLTVL.